These 28 T cell receptor beta chains originate from one sample sequenced in a study of blood T cell repertoires in COVID-19. TCRdb keeps only in-frame clones here, not all; method: immunoSEQ multiplex PCR. This table holds over 400,000 clones, less than 90% found once. Source material: peripheral blood. The receptors here all came from a woman aged 45 to 65 with COVID-19, enrolled during active disease.

This chain connects TRBV3-1 (or the pseudogene TRBV3-2) to TRBJ2-7, with D uncertain. The V and J ends lost 4 bases and 0 bases respectively, with 10 bases between them. This CDR3 spans 14 amino acids. Germline V gene lookup returns CDR1 LGHDT and CDR2 YNNKEL (reference sequence). The CDR3 sequence is CASSRRVGSYEQYF. The DNA for the CDR3 is TGTGCCAGCAGCCGCCGTGTCGGCTCCTACGAGCAGTACTTC.

This chain joins TRBV28 and TRBJ1-5; no clear D gene. The ends were cut back, 6 bases at V and 3 bases at J, with 9 bases in the middle. Germline V lookup: CDR1 MDHEN, CDR2 SYDVKM. The CDR3 is made up of 13 amino acids. The CDR3 nucleotides are TGTGCCAGCAGCCGGGTCCTCAATCAGCCCCAGCATTTT. As protein: CASSRVLNQPQHF.

The chain uses TRBV9 and TRBJ2-3, with D possibly TRBD2 on 5 matching bases. Germline values: CDR1 SGDLS, CDR2 YYNGEE. V was cut by 4 bases and J by 2 bases, with 11 bases left in between. The CDR3 is 14 amino acids. CDR3 amino acids: CASSTGLLTDTQYF. DNA for the CDR3: TGTGCCAGCAGCACTGGACTCCTCACAGATACGCAGTATTTT.

The V gene is TRBV29-1, the J gene TRBJ2-3; 8 bases align to TRBD2. Per germline, CDR1 SQVTM and CDR2 ANQGSEA. The CDR3 is 13 amino acids. The ends lost 3 bases at V and 3 bases at J; junction bases unmatched: 2. The CDR3 region is CSVDGGGTDTQYF. The CDR3 DNA sequence: TGCAGCGTTGACGGCGGGGGGACAGATACGCAGTATTTT.

This clone was picked up a small number of times. This chain uses TRBV3-1 (or the pseudogene TRBV3-2) with TRBJ1-5; 7 nucleotides agree with TRBD1. The CDR3 runs 14 residues. Germline-derived CDR1 and CDR2 are LGHDT and YNNKEL (reference sequence). The ends lost 3 bases at V and 9 bases at J; junction bases unmatched: 8. The DNA for the CDR3 is TGTGCCAGCAGCCACTGGGACAGTACTGGGCCCCAGCATTTT. Its protein product is CASSHWDSTGPQHF.

This chain links TRBV7-9 with TRBJ1-6; tentatively, D is TRBD1 (5 bases). Trimming left V 1 base short and J 7 bases short, with 11 bases between. This CDR3 spans 15 amino acids. The V gene's germline CDR1 is SEHNR and CDR2 FQNEAQ (reference sequence). The CDR3 region is CASSLGGSYNSPLHF. CDR3 coding DNA: TGTGCCAGCAGCTTAGGGGGCTCTTACAATTCACCCCTCCACTTT.

The gene calls are TRBV28 and TRBJ2-5, with 9 bases aligning to TRBD1. Per germline, CDR1 MDHEN and CDR2 SYDVKM. The trim removed 6 bases at V and 3 bases at J, leaving 8 bases unmatched. This CDR3 has 15 residues. The CDR3 reads CASRPGQGRKETQYF. CDR3 DNA sequence: TGTGCCAGCAGGCCGGGACAGGGTCGCAAAGAGACCCAGTACTTC.

CDR3 amino acids: CASSLGVGASYEQYF. DNA for the CDR3: TGTGCCAGCAGCTTGGGGGTAGGGGCCAGCTACGAGCAGTACTTC. The chain is built from TRBV5-6 and TRBJ2-7, with TRBD1 as a possible D gene (5 bases). The germline CDR1 and CDR2 sequences are SGHDT and YYEEEE. The CDR3 is 15 amino acids. Trimming took off 0 bases at V and 3 bases at J, with 13 bases between the two ends.

The chain is built from TRBV27 and TRBJ2-1; D gene uncertain. The CDR3 extends over 14 amino acids. Germline V gives CDR1 MNHEY, CDR2 SMNVEV (reference sequence). Trimming shortened V by 2 bases and J by 2 bases, and 7 bases separated the two germline ends. CDR3: CASSLGGTYNEQFF. Written as DNA, the CDR3 is TGTGCCAGCAGTTTAGGCGGAACCTACAATGAGCAGTTCTTC.

The rearrangement uses TRBV12-3 or TRBV12-4 and TRBJ2-1; D remains unclear. This CDR3 has 13 residues. V dropped 6 bases and J dropped 2 bases, with 8 bases sitting between them. In DNA, the CDR3 is TGTGCCAGCAGCGTGTGGCCCTACAATGAGCAGTTCTTC. Protein: CASSVWPYNEQFF.

Only one count was recorded for this clone. This chain connects TRBV6-5 to TRBJ2-7, with TRBD2 as a possible D gene (5 bases). The germline V gene encodes CDR1 MNHEY and CDR2 SVGAGI. The CDR3 has 12 amino acids. The V end was cut by 5 bases, the J end by 4 bases, with 9 bases between. CDR3: CASSPRGYEQYF. CDR3 nucleotide sequence: TGTGCCAGCAGTCCCCGGGGTTACGAGCAGTACTTC.

The rearrangement links TRBV3-1 (or the pseudogene TRBV3-2) to TRBJ2-7, with 11 nucleotides matching TRBD2. The J segment lost 5 bases and the V segment lost 4 bases, leaving 4 bases of the junction unmatched. The CDR3 has 14 residues. Germline V gene data show CDR1 as LGHDT and CDR2 as YNNKEL (reference sequence). The CDR3 region is CASSLRLAGNEQYF. The CDR3 nucleotides are TGTGCCAGCAGCCTAAGACTAGCGGGGAACGAGCAGTACTTC.

The chain combines TRBV19 with TRBJ2-7; TRBD1 might be the D (5 bases). Germline CDR1 is LNHDA and CDR2 is SQIVND (reference sequence). V was pared by 3 bases and J by 2 bases, with 8 bases between. This CDR3 region has 13 residues. CDR3: CASSMPRAYEQYF. The CDR3 nucleotides are TGTGCCAGTAGTATGCCCAGGGCCTACGAGCAGTACTTC. The entire variable domain, with the rest obtained from reference TRBV19 and TRBJ2-7, is as follows: DGGITQSPKYLFRKEGQNVTLSCEQNLNHDAMYWYRQDPGQGLRLIYYSQIVNDFQKGDIAEGYSVSREKKESFPLTVTSAQKNPTAFYLCASSMPRAYEQYFGPGTRLTVT.

This chain joins TRBV9 and TRBJ2-1; 12 nucleotides match TRBD2. Germline-derived CDR1 and CDR2 are SGDLS and YYNGEE. The CDR3 extends over 15 amino acids. Unmatched junction bases numbered 9, after V lost 6 bases and J lost 8 bases. Here the CDR3 reads CASTPGTSGGYEQFF. The CDR3 DNA reads as TGTGCCAGCACCCCAGGAACTAGCGGGGGGTATGAGCAGTTCTTC. The full variable domain, its missing parts supplied by reference TRBV9 and TRBJ2-1, is DSGVTQTPKHLITATGQRVTLRCSPRSGDLSVYWYQQSLDQGLQFLIQYYNGEERAKGNILERFSAQQFPDLHSELNLSSLELGDSALYFCASTPGTSGGYEQFFGPGTRLTVL.

The chain couples TRBV7-3 to TRBJ2-2; D perhaps matches TRBD2 (6 bases). V was pared by 5 bases and J by 2 bases, with 12 bases between. CDR1 and CDR2 from the germline V gene are SGHTA and FQGTGA. The CDR3 runs to 15 residues. As DNA, the CDR3 is TGTGCCAGCAGCCCGGGACTCCCTAACACCGGGGAGCTGTTTTTT. This sequence encodes CASSPGLPNTGELFF.

The chain is built from TRBV6-2 or TRBV6-3 and TRBJ1-5, with 7 nucleotides matching TRBD1. The CDR3 has 17 amino acids. The V and J ends lost 2 bases and 1 base, in that order; junction bases with no gene match: 8. Germline CDR1 is MNHEY and CDR2 is SVGEGT. The chain's CDR3 is CASSYTRGQESNQPQHF. For the CDR3, the DNA is TGTGCCAGCAGTTACACCAGAGGACAGGAGAGCAATCAGCCCCAGCATTTT.

The chain links TRBV11-1 to TRBJ1-1; 7 bases fit TRBD1. V was clipped by 5 bases and J by 6 bases; unmatched bases: 12. Per germline, CDR1 SGHAT and CDR2 FQDESV (reference sequence). The CDR3 is made up of 15 amino acids. The CDR3 DNA sequence: TGTGCCAGCAGCATCCGACAGGGCACCCTATCTGAAGCTTTCTTT. It translates to CASSIRQGTLSEAFF.

This chain uses TRBV19 with TRBJ1-1; D is uncertain. Deletions cut 4 bases from V and 2 bases from J, with 5 bases between. CDR1 is LNHDA and CDR2 is SQIVND in the germline V gene (reference sequence). The CDR3 sequence is 12 residues long. CDR3 bases: TGTGCCAGTAGTAGACTCAACACTGAAGCTTTCTTT. Its translation: CASSRLNTEAFF.

The CDR3 reads CASSSDRGSYNEQFF. In DNA form, the CDR3 reads TGTGCCAGCAGCTCCGACAGGGGGTCCTACAATGAGCAGTTCTTC. The chain employs TRBV11-2 and TRBJ2-1, with 9 nucleotides matching TRBD1. The V gene end was trimmed by 4 bases and the J gene end by 1 base; junction bases not matched to a gene: 2. The CDR3 is 15 residues long. In germline, CDR1 is SGHAT, CDR2 FQNNGV. The whole variable domain, remainder taken from reference TRBV11-2 and TRBJ2-1, is EAGVAQSPRYKIIEKRQSVAFWCNPISGHATLYWYQQILGQGPKLLIQFQNNGVVDDSQLPKDRFSAERLKGVDSTLKIQPAKLEDSAVYLCASSSDRGSYNEQFFGPGTRLTVL.

This rearrangement joins TRBV13 to TRBJ1-1; no clear D gene. Germline loops: CDR1 PRHDT, CDR2 FYEKMQ (reference sequence). This CDR3 is built from 12 residues. V dropped 2 bases and J dropped 11 bases, with 12 bases sitting between them. The CDR3, as DNA: TGTGCCAGCAGCTTACCCCCCCGGTCTGCTTTCTTT. Amino acid sequence: CASSLPPRSAFF.

V usage is TRBV29-1 and J usage is TRBJ1-2, with no clear D. Trimming took off 3 bases at V and 1 base at J, with 6 bases between the two ends. Germline V lookup: CDR1 SQVTM, CDR2 ANQGSEA. The CDR3 is 12 amino acids. This CDR3 reads CSVDSVNYGYTF. In DNA, the CDR3 is TGCAGCGTTGACTCCGTTAACTATGGCTACACCTTC.

The chain links TRBV9 to TRBJ2-7; D is uncertain. In germline, CDR1 is SGDLS, CDR2 YYNGEE. This CDR3 is built from 14 residues. V was cut by 2 bases and J by 1 base, with 10 bases left in between. The CDR3 DNA sequence: TGTGCCAGCAGCGTTTCTTCCGCGTCCTACGAGCAGTACTTC. It codes for CASSVSSASYEQYF.

The rearrangement joins TRBV18 to TRBJ1-5; a possible D gene is TRBD1 (6 bases). V was pared by 4 bases and J by 5 bases, with 12 bases between. Per the germline V gene, CDR1 is KGHSH and CDR2 is LQKENI. This CDR3 comprises 14 residues. The CDR3, as DNA: TGTGCCAGCTCACTACAGGGATGGGATCAGCCCCAGCATTTT. It specifies CASSLQGWDQPQHF.

In this sample, this clone turned up a few times. The V call is TRBV14, the J call TRBJ2-7; D gene ambiguous. V was trimmed by 4 bases and J by 4 bases, leaving 11 bases between them. This CDR3 region has 13 residues. CDR1 is SGHDN, CDR2 FVKESK, per germline. This CDR3 reads CASSPQTGYEQYF. In nucleotides, the CDR3 is TGTGCCAGCAGCCCCCAGACTGGATACGAGCAGTACTTC.

The chain has TRBV15 and TRBJ2-7, with D maybe TRBD1 (6 bases). V lost 5 bases and J lost 5, with 13 bases in between. Per germline, CDR1 LNHNV and CDR2 YYDKDF (reference sequence). The CDR3 length is 13 residues. CDR3 loop: CATSPHGDNEQYF. The CDR3 nucleotides read TGTGCCACCAGCCCCCACGGGGACAACGAGCAGTACTTC.

This clone was seen only a few times. This chain joins TRBV19 and TRBJ1-1, with D unclear. V lost 7 bases and J 3 bases, leaving 9 bases between the germline ends. The CDR3 covers 12 residues. Germline V lookup: CDR1 LNHDA, CDR2 SQIVND (reference sequence). The CDR3 sequence is CASMIRDTEAFF. CDR3 in DNA: TGTGCCAGTATGATCCGGGACACTGAAGCTTTCTTT.

This clone was detected only a few times. The J gene is TRBJ2-3, the V gene TRBV9; 8 positions agree with TRBD2. This CDR3 comprises 15 residues. Germline loops: CDR1 SGDLS, CDR2 YYNGEE. The junction had 3 bases not matched to a gene; V was cut back by 1 base and J by 2 bases. For the CDR3, the DNA is TGTGCCAGCAGCGTACACGGGGGGGCCACAGATACGCAGTATTTT. This codes for CASSVHGGATDTQYF.

This clone appeared once. The chain links TRBV6-5 to TRBJ2-7, with D maybe TRBD1 (5 bases). Germline lookup yields CDR1 MNHEY and CDR2 SVGAGI. Trimming took 10 bases from V and 5 from J, leaving 12 bases between them. The CDR3 has 11 amino acids. Written as DNA, the CDR3 is TGTGCCACCTCAGGGAACCACGAGCAGTACTTC. Protein product: CATSGNHEQYF.